This TCR beta chain was retrieved from a study of T cell responses to AZD1222 COVID-19 vaccine. The study, taken as a whole, reports: Reportedly, nearly half the spike-specific TCRs target unmutated variant regions. Spike-specific TCR depth and breadth grew after two AZD1222 doses. Among vaccine-associated CD4 TCRs, coverage spanned spike, with dominance at 160-218 and 743-854. Among the donors, most were white British and more were female, and clonal diversity was possibly underestimated.

Germline V gene lookup returns CDR1 SGHVS and CDR2 FQNEAQ. Trimming took off 2 bases at V and 2 bases at J, with 14 bases between the two ends. This CDR3 has 16 residues. Comment on this clone: Its antigen is unknown.

This table comes from immunoSEQ multiplex PCR, and its TCRdb copy is limited to in-frame clones, with some not included. This table has about 97,000 clones, approximately 84% appearing once. This sequence originates from an adult in good health. The starting material was peripheral blood, obtained on day 0 of AZD1222 vaccination. V gene TRBV7-8 combines with J gene TRBJ2-3; D remains unclear. The CDR3 spells CASSLIFPDHTDTQYF. In DNA form, the CDR3 reads TGTGCCAGCAGCTTAATCTTCCCCGATCACACAGATACGCAGTATTTT.